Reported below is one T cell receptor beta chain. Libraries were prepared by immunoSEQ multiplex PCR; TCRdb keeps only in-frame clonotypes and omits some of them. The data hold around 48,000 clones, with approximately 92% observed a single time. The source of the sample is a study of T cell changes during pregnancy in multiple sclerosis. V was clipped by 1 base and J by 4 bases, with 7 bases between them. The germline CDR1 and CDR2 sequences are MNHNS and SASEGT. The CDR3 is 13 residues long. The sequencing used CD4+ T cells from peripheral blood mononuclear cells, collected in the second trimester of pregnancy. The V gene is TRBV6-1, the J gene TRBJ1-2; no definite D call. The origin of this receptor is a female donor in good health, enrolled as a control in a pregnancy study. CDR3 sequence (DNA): TGTGCCAGCAGTGAAGGGGAGAGCTATGGCTACACCTTC. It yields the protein CASSEGESYGYTF.